This TCR beta chain was identified during a study of T cell repertoires in cytomegalovirus infection. Study-wide context: Through public TCR beta signatures, both CMV infection and matching HLA type were indicated. Study results and caveats: Dominant in the ex vivo response were TCR beta clonotypes restricted by HLA-C and specific for CMV.

TCRdb fed the reads into MiXCR, producing one record per CDR3 protein. The table lists a few hundred thousand distinct CDR3 sequences, more than 15% of them singletons. Comment on this clonotype: The antigen is not known.

Germline values: CDR1 SEHNR, CDR2 FQNEAQ (reference sequence). The CDR3 has 15 amino acids. V gave up 1 base and J gave up 1 base; unmatched junction bases: 1. The sequencing sample was made of CD8+ T cells from PBMCs. The sequence was collected from a human donor in good health (CMV status not recorded). Some clones in this sample may be carry-over from other donors' samples. The chain has TRBV7-9 and TRBJ2-3; 8 bases agree with TRBD1. CDR3 residues: CASSLVGQGTDTQYF. The CDR3 region has the DNA TGTGCCAGCAGCTTAGTGGGACAGGGCACAGATACGCAGTATTTT.